Below are 7 T cell receptor beta chains sequenced from a single sample in a study of cytomegalovirus exposure and HLA in healthy donors. 13 Jbeta primers and 60 Vbeta primers were used for the PCR. Data came from immunoSEQ multiplex PCR; TCRdb stores just in-frame clones and leaves some out. Among 150,000 to 250,000 clones listed, 82% were seen once. Specimen: PBMCs. These receptors were collected from a boy under 10 years old in good health and CMV-seronegative.

This chain uses TRBV11-2 with TRBJ1-1; D not certain. Deletions cut 4 bases from V and 1 base from J, with 7 bases between. Germline V gene lookup returns CDR1 SGHAT and CDR2 FQNNGV. This CDR3 contains 13 residues. The CDR3 loop reads CASSSFWNTEAFF. Written as DNA, the CDR3 is TGTGCCAGCAGCTCATTTTGGAACACTGAAGCTTTCTTT.

The chain recombines TRBV4-3 with TRBJ2-2; tentatively, D is TRBD2 (6 bases). Germline-derived CDR1 and CDR2 are LGHNA and YSLEER. The CDR3 consists of 14 residues. The ends were cut back, 1 base at V and 7 bases at J, with 10 bases in the middle. CDR3: CASSQGGVGGELFF. In DNA form, the CDR3 reads TGCGCCAGCAGCCAAGGGGGGGTGGGCGGGGAGCTGTTTTTT.

V and J are TRBV29-1 and TRBJ1-5, with D possibly matching TRBD1 (5 bases). This CDR3 has 13 residues. Trimming removed 4 bases at V and 5 bases at J, with 12 bases between. Germline-derived CDR1 and CDR2 are SQVTM and ANQGSEA. This CDR3 is CSVAAGPDQPQHF. The DNA of the CDR3 is TGCAGCGTTGCGGCAGGGCCCGATCAGCCCCAGCATTTT.

The chain employs TRBV18 and TRBJ2-5, with TRBD1 as a possible D gene (6 bases). V gave up 3 bases and J gave up 5 bases, with 10 bases separating them. The CDR3 sequence is 13 residues long. Germline CDR1 reads KGHSH; CDR2 reads LQKENI. CDR3 region: CASSPGQGETQYF. The CDR3 nucleotides are TGTGCCAGCTCACCGGGTCAGGGGGAGACCCAGTACTTC.

The chain recombines TRBV4-3 with TRBJ2-5; no clear D. Germline CDR1 LGHNA, CDR2 YSLEER. CDR3 size: 14 residues. With 0 bases removed from V and 7 bases from J, the gap between germline ends came to 12 bases. The CDR3 region has the DNA TGCGCCAGCAGCCAAGATCGTCTCTCGGGGACCCAGTACTTC. Protein: CASSQDRLSGTQYF.

This chain connects TRBV7-3 to TRBJ2-2, with 8 bases lining up with TRBD1. The CDR3 covers 16 residues. Germline lookup yields CDR1 SGHTA and CDR2 FQGTGA. V was pared by 4 bases and J by 5 bases, with 9 bases of the junction left unmatched. DNA for the CDR3: TGTGCCAGCAGCTCCCTTACAGGGGGTAGGACCGGGGAGCTGTTTTTT. Its protein product is CASSSLTGGRTGELFF. Full variable domain (rest looked up from reference TRBV7-3 and TRBJ2-2): GAGVSQTPSNKVTEKGKYVELRCDPISGHTALYWYRQSLGQGPEFLIYFQGTGAADDSGLPNDRFFAVRPEGSVSTLKIQRTERGDSAVYLCASSSLTGGRTGELFFGEGSRLTVL.

V usage is TRBV30 and J usage is TRBJ1-1, with D maybe TRBD1 (5 bases). Germline lookup yields CDR1 GTSNPN and CDR2 SVGIG (reference sequence). The CDR3 has 13 residues. Trimming removed 3 bases at V and 1 base at J, with 9 bases between. The CDR3 protein is CAWSVDRNTEAFF. The CDR3 DNA is TGTGCCTGGAGCGTAGACAGGAACACTGAAGCTTTCTTT. Combining the CDR3 with reference TRBV30 and TRBJ1-1 gives the whole variable domain SQTIHQWPATLVQPVGSPLSLECTVEGTSNPNLYWYRQAAGRGLQLLFYSVGIGQISSEVPQNLSASRPQDRQFILSSKKLLLSDSGFYLCAWSVDRNTEAFFGQGTRLTVV.